This T cell receptor beta chain emerged from a study of response to subunit inactivated influenza vaccine. Study observations and caveats: The authors offered the suggestion that each seasonal influenza vaccination recruits few new T cells.

Of note for this clonotype: Its target is unknown.

This CDR3 region has 18 residues. Germline V gene data show CDR1 as MNHEY and CDR2 as SMNVEV (reference sequence). J gave up 0 bases and V 2 bases, and 11 bases lay outside the gene matches. One entry per CDR3 protein, called by TCRdb with MiXCR from the RT-PCR reads. The sample includes around 500,000 distinct CDR3 sequences, over 9.5% of them seen just once. The rearrangement joins TRBV27 to TRBJ2-3, with 7 bases fitting TRBD2. The sequence derives from a man in his fifties or sixties who received an inactivated influenza vaccine. Sequences were derived from PBMCs from blood, sampled about 6 weeks after vaccination. In DNA form, the CDR3 reads TGTGCCAGCAGTTTAAAGTTAGGGCGGGAGTTCAGCACAGATACGCAGTATTTT. This gives the protein CASSLKLGREFSTDTQYF.